The entry below gives a single TCR beta chain sequence along with its context. Its antigen is unidentified. The sample comes from a study of post-analysis software for immune sequencing data. Looking at the study overall: In terms of disease course, relapsing-remitting, secondary progressive and progressive-relapsing multiple sclerosis were included. Findings of the study overall: Controls significantly exceeded multiple sclerosis patients in normalized Chao1 diversity. Compared with controls, patients had more of about 5 TRBV segments, including TRBV5-6, TRBV5-1 and TRBV20-1.

cDNA libraries for TCR beta contained unique molecular identifiers. TCRdb re-called the PCR reads through MiXCR, storing one row per CDR3 protein. The sample has roughly 730,000 distinct CDR3 sequences; 30% are singletons. The germline gives CDR1 SGHVS, CDR2 FNYEAQ. CDR3 length: 15 amino acids. The V and J ends lost 0 bases and 4 bases respectively, with 12 bases between them. Input material: blood. The rearrangement links TRBV7-6 to TRBJ1-1, with D possibly matching TRBD1 (6 bases). The origin of this receptor is a girl between 5 and 17 years old with multiple sclerosis. In DNA, the CDR3 is TGTGCCAGCAGCTTAGCGTCAGGGGCAAGCACTGAAGCTTTCTTT. Translation: CASSLASGASTEAFF.